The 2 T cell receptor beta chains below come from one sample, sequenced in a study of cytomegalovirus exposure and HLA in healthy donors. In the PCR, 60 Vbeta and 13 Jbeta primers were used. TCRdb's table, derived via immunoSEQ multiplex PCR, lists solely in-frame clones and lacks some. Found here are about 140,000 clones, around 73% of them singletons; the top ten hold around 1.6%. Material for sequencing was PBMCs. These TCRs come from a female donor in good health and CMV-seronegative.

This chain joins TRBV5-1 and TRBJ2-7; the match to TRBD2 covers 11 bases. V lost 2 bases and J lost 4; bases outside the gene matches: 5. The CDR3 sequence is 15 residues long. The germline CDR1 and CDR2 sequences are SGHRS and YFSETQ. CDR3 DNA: TGCGCCAGCAGCTTACTAGCGGGAGTTGATTACGAGCAGTACTTC. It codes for CASSLLAGVDYEQYF.

CDR3 sequence: CASSLEAGGYTDTQYF. The CDR3 DNA sequence: TGCGCCAGCAGCTTGGAGGCAGGGGGGTACACAGATACGCAGTATTTT. V gene TRBV5-1 combines with J gene TRBJ2-3; D perhaps matches TRBD1 (7 bases). The CDR3 spans 16 residues. Trimming shortened V by 0 bases and J by 2 bases, and 13 bases separated the two germline ends. The germline V gene encodes CDR1 SGHRS and CDR2 YFSETQ.